This T cell receptor beta chain came from a study of T-cell memory formation after mild COVID-19. Study context: The two donors had largely donor-specific TCR clusters. Broader study findings: There was no confirmation that second-wave clones peaking on day 37 were SARS-CoV-2 specific. CD4+ bias marked clones expanding day 15 to 37, unlike balanced contracting clones. Several responding clones turned up in pre-infection memory, indicating that cross-reactive memory may have taken part.

A note on this clonotype: Its antigen is undetermined.

TCRdb recomputed calls from the 5' RACE reads with MiXCR, one row per CDR3 protein. The sample consists of about 470,000 distinct CDR3 sequences, 25% of them appearing once. Trimming removed 4 bases from V and 1 base from J, with 7 bases in between. The CDR3 consists of 13 residues. The germline gives CDR1 KGHSH, CDR2 LQKENI. This clonotype originated in an adult woman who had mild COVID-19 (a few samples of this study predate the infection). Cell type and time point are not known. The sequenced sample was PBMCs or a T cell subset sorted from them (not recorded which). The chain carries TRBV18 and TRBJ2-5, with D possibly called TRBD1 or TRBD2 (6 bases each). Here the CDR3 reads CASSRGAQETQYF. CDR3 sequence (DNA): TGTGCCAGCTCACGGGGGGCCCAAGAGACCCAGTACTTC. The full variable domain, in which reference TRBV18 and TRBJ2-5 provide the parts outside the CDR3, is NAGVMQNPRHLVRRRGQEARLRCSPMKGHSHVYWYRQLPEEGLKFMVYLQKENIIDESGMPKERFSAEFPKEGPSILRIQQVVRGDSAAYFCASSRGAQETQYFGPGTRLLVL.